The rows below give T cell receptor beta chains drawn from one sample of a study of beta chain features in type 1 diabetes. Libraries were prepared by immunoSEQ multiplex PCR; TCRdb keeps only in-frame clonotypes and omits some of them. This sample yields fewer than 200,000 clones, of which about an eighth are seen a single time; 0.62% belongs to the top ten. Material for sequencing was central memory CD4+ T cells from blood. The receptors here all came from a woman younger than 30 in good health. The CDR3 runs from the conserved cysteine through the conserved F or W. A D gene is named only where the DNA matches it firmly. Clone size is shown for a subset of rows, as once, few, many or a class of expanded clone.

DNA	CDR3	V	J	D	size
TGCGCCAGCAGCTCCCGGGCGGACAGGGTTGGCGAAAAACTGTTTTTT	CASSSRADRVGEKLFF	TRBV4-1	TRBJ1-4	TRBD1	few
TGTGCCAGCACTTTATATGGCTACACCTTC	CASTLYGYTF	TRBV7-9	TRBJ1-2	.	many
TGTGCCAGCAGCTTAGCGCAGGGGACAGCTGAGCAGTTCTTC	CASSLAQGTAEQFF	TRBV7-2	TRBJ2-1	TRBD1	few
TGTGCCAGCTCAAGGGGACAGGGAACCCAAGAGACCCAGTACTTC	CASSRGQGTQETQYF	TRBV18	TRBJ2-5	TRBD1	.
TGTGCCAGCAGCGTACTAATTCGCTTTAATGAGCAGTTCTTC	CASSVLIRFNEQFF	TRBV5-4	TRBJ2-1	.	few
TGTGCCAGCAGCAAACGTGGCCGGGACAGGGACACCGGGGAGCTGTTTTTT	CASSKRGRDRDTGELFF	TRBV7-9	TRBJ2-2	TRBD1	few
TGTGCCAGCAGCCCCCAAAAAAGAGGCAGGGGGCAAGGAGATACGCAGTATTTT	CASSPQKRGRGQGDTQYF	TRBV5-6	TRBJ2-3	TRBD1	few
TGCAGCGTGGCCTCCCTGGGAGCTAGCACAGATACGCAGTATTTT	CSVASLGASTDTQYF	TRBV29-1	TRBJ2-3	.	.
TGTGCCAGCAGCCAAGATTTTGGTTCTCCAGGTCGGAACACCATATATTTT	CASSQDFGSPGRNTIYF	TRBV14	TRBJ1-3	.	.
TGTGCCAGCAGCTTGGCCGGGACAGGCCGATACGAGCAGTACTTC	CASSLAGTGRYEQYF	TRBV5-4	TRBJ2-7	TRBD1	few
TGTGCCAGCAGTGAACTGAACTCTGGGGCCAACGTCCTGACTTTC	CASSELNSGANVLTF	TRBV27	TRBJ2-6	.	few
TGTGCCAGCAGCCTGGATCAGGGCTGGGAGACCCAGTACTTC	CASSLDQGWETQYF	TRBV2	TRBJ2-5	.	.
TGTGCCAGCTCAGCCCTCACTAGCGGGATGCACAATGAGCAGTTCTTC	CASSALTSGMHNEQFF	TRBV18	TRBJ2-1	TRBD2	few
TGTGCCAGCAGCTTGGTTGGTACGGGTCACAAAGAGACCCAGTACTTC	CASSLVGTGHKETQYF	TRBV5-7	TRBJ2-5	.	.
TGTGCCAGCAGTGGGCAGGGCAGGAACCAGCCCCAGCATTTT	CASSGQGRNQPQHF	TRBV25-1	TRBJ1-5	.	few
TGTGCCAGCAGCGCGGGACAGACCATGAACACTGAAGCTTTCTTT	CASSAGQTMNTEAFF	TRBV7-3	TRBJ1-1	TRBD1	once
TGTGCCAGCAGTTTTCCGCCTGCGGGGACAGATACGCAGTATTTT	CASSFPPAGTDTQYF	TRBV28	TRBJ2-3	.	.
TGTGCCAGCAGCGTTGAGCCGGTGAACACTGAAGCTTTCTTT	CASSVEPVNTEAFF	TRBV9	TRBJ1-1	.	.
TGCAGCGTTGGAGCGGGAGGATACGTCTCCTACAATGAGCAGTTCTTC	CSVGAGGYVSYNEQFF	TRBV29-1	TRBJ2-1	TRBD2	few
TGTGCCTGGAGTGTGAGGGATACGCAGTATTTT	CAWSVRDTQYF	TRBV30	TRBJ2-3	.	few
TGTGCCAGCGGATCCGGGACTAGCGGTTCCTACGAGCAGTACTTC	CASGSGTSGSYEQYF	TRBV25-1	TRBJ2-7	TRBD2	.
TGTGCCAGCAGCACTAGCGGATCAGCCTACGAGCAGTACTTC	CASSTSGSAYEQYF	TRBV6-6	TRBJ2-7	TRBD2	.
TGTGCCAGCAGTTCGGGACAGGGGAACACTGAAGCTTTCTTT	CASSSGQGNTEAFF	TRBV6-6	TRBJ1-1	TRBD1	.
TGTGCCGAGGGGCGGGGAATCTACGAGCAGTACTTC	CAEGRGIYEQYF	TRBV2	TRBJ2-7	.	.
TGTGCCAGCTCACAACAGGGGAATCAGCCCCAGCATTTT	CASSQQGNQPQHF	TRBV18	TRBJ1-5	TRBD1	.
TGTGCCAGTAGTAGTCGTGCTAGCGGCACAGATACGCAGTATTTT	CASSSRASGTDTQYF	TRBV19	TRBJ2-3	.	few
TGTGCCACTACGAACAGGGAGTACCAAGAGACCCAGTACTTC	CATTNREYQETQYF	TRBV6-5	TRBJ2-5	.	.
TGTGCCAGCCGAGAGAAGAGGGGAGGCATAAAACAAGAGACCCAGTACTTC	CASREKRGGIKQETQYF	TRBV28	TRBJ2-5	.	few
TGTGCCAGCAGCGTACAAAGCGGGAGGGCTACTGAGCAGTTCTTC	CASSVQSGRATEQFF	TRBV9	TRBJ2-1	TRBD2	.
TGCAGCGTTGTGGGCCTCAACTCTATAGAGTATTTT	CSVVGLNSIEYF	TRBV29-1	TRBJ2-3	.	few
TGTGCCAGCAGCCATTCTCGGAGGAGTGGTAATGAAAAACTGTTTTTT	CASSHSRRSGNEKLFF	TRBV7-9	TRBJ1-4	.	few
TGCAGCGTTCTTAAGGGACTAGGGAACATTCAGTACTTC	CSVLKGLGNIQYF	TRBV29-1	TRBJ2-4	TRBD2	.
TGTGCCAGCAGCCCACAGGGAGGGTTATGGTATGGCTACACCTTC	CASSPQGGLWYGYTF	TRBV28	TRBJ1-2	.	few
TGTGCCAGCAGCTGGGACAGGCGCACTGAAGCTTTCTTT	CASSWDRRTEAFF	TRBV28	TRBJ1-1	TRBD1	.
TGTGCCAGCAGCTTTTTGGGCCTTCAGGAAAAACTGTTTTTT	CASSFLGLQEKLFF	TRBV7-9	TRBJ1-4	.	.
TGTGCCAGCAGCCCCCGGACAGGGCCTGGGGCCAACGTCCTGACTTTC	CASSPRTGPGANVLTF	TRBV9	TRBJ2-6	TRBD1	few
TGTGCCAGCAGTGGGAATAGGGGCGGCGAGCAGTACTTC	CASSGNRGGEQYF	TRBV2	TRBJ2-7	.	few
TGTGCCAGCAGTGAAGTCAGGGGGCCTACGCAGCCCCAGCATTTT	CASSEVRGPTQPQHF	TRBV6-1	TRBJ1-5	TRBD1	few
TGTGCCAGCAGCACGGGAGCGGGGGCGGGGTATGGCTACACCTTC	CASSTGAGAGYGYTF	TRBV5-4	TRBJ1-2	.	.
TGTGCCAGCAGCGTGGACGGGAGAACCTATGGCTACACCTTC	CASSVDGRTYGYTF	TRBV7-2	TRBJ1-2	.	.
TGTGCCAGCAAATCCTGGGATAGCGGGGGAGGACTGAGAAATGAGCAGTTCTTC	CASKSWDSGGGLRNEQFF	TRBV14	TRBJ2-1	TRBD2	few